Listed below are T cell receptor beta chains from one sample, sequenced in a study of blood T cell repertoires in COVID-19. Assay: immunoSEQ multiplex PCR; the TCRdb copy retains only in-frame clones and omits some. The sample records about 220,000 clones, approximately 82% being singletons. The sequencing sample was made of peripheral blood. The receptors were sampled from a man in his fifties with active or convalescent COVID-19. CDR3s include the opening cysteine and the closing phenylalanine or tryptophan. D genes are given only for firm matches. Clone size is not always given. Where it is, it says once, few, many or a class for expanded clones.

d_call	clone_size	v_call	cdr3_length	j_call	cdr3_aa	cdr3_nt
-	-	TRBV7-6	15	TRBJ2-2	CASSSTGSGRRELFF	TGTGCCAGCAGCTCCACCGGGAGCGGGCGCCGGGAGCTGTTTTTT
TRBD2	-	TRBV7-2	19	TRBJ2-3	CASSLRSQWGGGRTDTQYF	TGTGCCAGCAGCTTAAGATCCCAGTGGGGCGGGGGGCGCACAGATACGCAGTATTTT
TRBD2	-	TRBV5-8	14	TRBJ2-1	CASSPVRSTGREFF	TGTGCCAGCAGCCCGGTGAGATCGACGGGGAGGGAGTTCTTC
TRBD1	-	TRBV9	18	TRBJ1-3	CASSVERPGQSSGNTIYF	TGTGCCAGCAGCGTAGAAAGACCGGGACAGAGCTCTGGAAACACCATATATTTT
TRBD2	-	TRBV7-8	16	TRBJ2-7	CASSPGLAGGPYEQYF	TGTGCCAGCAGCCCGGGACTAGCGGGAGGGCCCTACGAGCAGTACTTC
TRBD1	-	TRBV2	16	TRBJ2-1	CASSPQTGHSYNEQFF	TGTGCCAGCAGTCCCCAGACAGGGCATTCCTACAATGAGCAGTTCTTC
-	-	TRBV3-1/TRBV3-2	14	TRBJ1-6	CASSQEWGGSPLHF	TGTGCCAGCAGCCAAGAATGGGGAGGATCACCCCTCCACTTT
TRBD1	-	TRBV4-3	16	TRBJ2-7	CASSQGTGTASYEQYF	TGCGCCAGCAGCCAAGGAACCGGGACAGCATCCTACGAGCAGTACTTC
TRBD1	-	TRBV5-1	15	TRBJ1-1	CASSVEQGRNTEAFF	TGCGCCAGCAGCGTAGAACAGGGGAGGAACACTGAAGCTTTCTTT
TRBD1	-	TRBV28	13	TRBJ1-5	CASGDRGRQPQHF	TGTGCCAGCGGGGACAGGGGCCGTCAGCCCCAGCATTTT
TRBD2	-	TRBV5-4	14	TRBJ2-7	CASSSGTTLNEQYF	TGTGCCAGCAGCTCCGGGACTACGCTAAACGAGCAGTACTTC
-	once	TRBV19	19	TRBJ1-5	CASSIDPFEGERGYQPQHF	TGTGCCAGTAGTATAGATCCTTTTGAGGGCGAAAGGGGGTATCAGCCCCAGCATTTT
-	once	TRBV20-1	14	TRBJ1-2	CSASQGGDGYGYTF	TGCAGTGCTAGTCAAGGGGGTGATGGCTATGGCTACACCTTC
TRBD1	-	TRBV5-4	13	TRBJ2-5	CASSLDRQGAQYF	TGTGCCAGCAGCTTGGACAGACAGGGGGCCCAGTACTTC
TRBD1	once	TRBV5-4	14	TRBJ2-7	CASSSPGQGNEQYF	TGTGCCAGCAGCAGCCCGGGACAGGGGAACGAGCAGTACTTC
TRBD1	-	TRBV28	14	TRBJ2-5	CASSLQGAWETQYF	TGTGCCAGCAGTTTACAGGGGGCGTGGGAGACCCAGTACTTC
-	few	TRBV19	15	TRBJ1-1	CASSIDLEVYTEAFF	TGTGCCAGTAGTATAGATCTAGAAGTTTACACTGAAGCTTTCTTT
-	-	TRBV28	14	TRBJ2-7	CASSWTQLSYEQYF	TGTGCCAGCAGTTGGACACAACTCTCCTACGAGCAGTACTTC
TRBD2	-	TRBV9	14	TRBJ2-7	CASSPGTNSYEQYF	TGTGCCAGCAGCCCCGGGACTAACTCCTACGAGCAGTACTTC
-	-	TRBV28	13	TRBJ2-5	CASSLGQVETQYF	TGTGCCAGCAGTTTAGGGCAGGTGGAGACCCAGTACTTC
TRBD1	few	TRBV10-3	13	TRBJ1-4	CAIRGTGTEKLFF	TGTGCCATCCGGGGGACAGGTACCGAAAAACTGTTTTTT
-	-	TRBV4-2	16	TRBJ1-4	CASSQATGPQLVKLFF	TGTGCCAGCAGCCAGGCTACAGGGCCACAACTTGTAAAACTGTTTTTT
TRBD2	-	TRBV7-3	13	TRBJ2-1	CASSLGGSNEQFF	TGTGCCAGCAGCCTAGGCGGGAGCAATGAGCAGTTCTTC
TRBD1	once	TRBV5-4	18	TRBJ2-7	CASSLVVFEGQGAYEQYF	TGTGCCAGCAGCTTGGTTGTCTTCGAGGGACAGGGGGCCTACGAGCAGTACTTC
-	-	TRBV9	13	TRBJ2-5	CASSQGGQETQYF	TGTGCCAGCAGCCAGGGGGGACAAGAGACCCAGTACTTC
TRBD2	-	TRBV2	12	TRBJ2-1	CASPGLAGEQFF	TGTGCCAGTCCGGGACTAGCGGGTGAGCAGTTCTTC
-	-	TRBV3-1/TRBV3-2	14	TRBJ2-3	CASSQGGVTDTQYF	TGTGCCAGCAGCCAAGGGGGCGTTACAGATACGCAGTATTTT
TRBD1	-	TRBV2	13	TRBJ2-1	CASRGDSYNEQFF	TGTGCCAGCAGGGGGGACAGCTACAATGAGCAGTTCTTC
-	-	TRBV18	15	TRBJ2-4	CASSPGIDRRDIQYF	TGTGCCAGCTCACCAGGGATCGACAGACGGGACATTCAGTACTTC
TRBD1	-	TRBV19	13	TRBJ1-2	CASRDRGQAGYTF	TGTGCCAGTAGGGACAGGGGGCAGGCTGGCTACACCTTC
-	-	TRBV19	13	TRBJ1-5	CASSIRVQQPQHF	TGTGCCAGTAGTATACGGGTCCAACAGCCCCAGCATTTT
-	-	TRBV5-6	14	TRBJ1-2	CASSTGHFPYGYTF	TGTGCCAGCAGCACTGGGCATTTCCCCTATGGCTACACCTTC
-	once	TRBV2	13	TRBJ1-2	CASSEVLRGGYTF	TGTGCCAGCAGTGAGGTCCTCAGGGGTGGCTACACCTTC
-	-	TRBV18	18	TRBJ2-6	CASSRRGGPSSGANVLTF	TGTGCCAGCTCACGGAGGGGGGGACCGAGCTCTGGGGCCAACGTCCTGACTTTC
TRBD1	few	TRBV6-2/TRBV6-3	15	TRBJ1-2	CASSFAWTGVDGYTF	TGTGCCAGCAGTTTCGCGTGGACAGGGGTCGATGGCTACACCTTC
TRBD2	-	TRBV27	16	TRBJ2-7	CASSSTSGRGVGEQYF	TGTGCCAGCAGTTCGACTAGCGGGAGAGGTGTTGGCGAGCAGTACTTC
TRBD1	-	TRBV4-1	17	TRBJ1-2	CASSQLPGTGVRYGYTF	TGCGCCAGCAGCCAACTTCCGGGGACAGGGGTTCGGTATGGCTACACCTTC
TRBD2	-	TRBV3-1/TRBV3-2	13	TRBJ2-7	CASGLAGDNEQYF	TGTGCCAGCGGACTAGCGGGAGACAACGAGCAGTACTTC
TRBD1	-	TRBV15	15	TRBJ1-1	CATSRGGTGNTEAFF	TGTGCCACCAGCCGAGGGGGGACAGGGAACACTGAAGCTTTCTTT
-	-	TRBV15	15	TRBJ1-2	CATSREPRSGYGYTF	TGTGCCACCAGCAGAGAACCACGGTCTGGCTATGGCTACACCTTC
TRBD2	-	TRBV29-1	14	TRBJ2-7	CSVRTSGPTYEQYF	TGCAGCGTACGGACTAGCGGTCCTACCTACGAGCAGTACTTC
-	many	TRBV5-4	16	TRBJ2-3	CASSIPSEGDSETQYF	TGTGCCAGCAGCATACCATCCGAAGGGGATTCAGAAACGCAGTATTTT
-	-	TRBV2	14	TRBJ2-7	CASSERGISYEQYF	TGTGCCAGCAGTGAAAGGGGAATCTCCTACGAGCAGTACTTC
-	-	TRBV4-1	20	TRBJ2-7	CASSQKYIGQSAQSPYEQYF	TGCGCCAGCAGCCAAAAGTATATCGGTCAAAGCGCTCAAAGCCCCTACGAGCAGTACTTC
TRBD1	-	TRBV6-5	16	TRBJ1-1	CASSYSRTGGYTEAFF	TGTGCCAGCAGTTACTCGAGGACAGGAGGGTACACTGAAGCTTTCTTT
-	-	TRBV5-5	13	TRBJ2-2	CASSLRFAGELFF	TGTGCCAGCAGCCTGAGGTTTGCCGGGGAGCTGTTTTTT
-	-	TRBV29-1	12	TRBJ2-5	CSVMTLGETQYF	TGCAGCGTTATGACGTTGGGCGAGACCCAGTACTTC
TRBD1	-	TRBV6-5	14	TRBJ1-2	CASREGQGARGYTF	TGTGCCAGCAGGGAGGGACAGGGGGCACGTGGCTACACCTTC
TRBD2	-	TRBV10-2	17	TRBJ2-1	CASSEGGLAGSYNEQFF	TGCGCCAGCAGTGAGGGGGGACTAGCAGGCTCCTACAATGAGCAGTTCTTC